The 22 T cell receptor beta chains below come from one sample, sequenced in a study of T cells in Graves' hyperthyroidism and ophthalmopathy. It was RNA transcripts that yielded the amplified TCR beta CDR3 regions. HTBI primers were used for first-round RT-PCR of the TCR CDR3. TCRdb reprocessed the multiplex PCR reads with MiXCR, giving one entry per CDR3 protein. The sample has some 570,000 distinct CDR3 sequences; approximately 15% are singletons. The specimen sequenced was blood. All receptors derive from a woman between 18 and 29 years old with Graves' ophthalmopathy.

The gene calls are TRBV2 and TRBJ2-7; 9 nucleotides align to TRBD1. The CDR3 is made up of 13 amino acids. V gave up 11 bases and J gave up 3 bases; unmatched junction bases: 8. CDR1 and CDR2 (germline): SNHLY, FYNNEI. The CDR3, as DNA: TGTGCCGGAGGGACAGGGCCCCTCTACGAGCAGTACTTC. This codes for CAGGTGPLYEQYF. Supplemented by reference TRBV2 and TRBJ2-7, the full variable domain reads EPEVTQTPSHQVTQMGQEVILRCVPISNHLYFYWYRQILGQKVEFLVSFYNNEISEKSEIFDDQFSVERPDGSNFTLKIRSTKLEDSAMYFCAGGTGPLYEQYFGPGTRLTVT.

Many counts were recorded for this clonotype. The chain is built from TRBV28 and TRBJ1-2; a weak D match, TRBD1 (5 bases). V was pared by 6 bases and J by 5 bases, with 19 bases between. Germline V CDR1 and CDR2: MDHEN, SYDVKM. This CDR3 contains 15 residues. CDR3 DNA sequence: TGTGCCAGCAGACAGGACATCCGGCAATATTATGGCTACACCTTC. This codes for CASRQDIRQYYGYTF.

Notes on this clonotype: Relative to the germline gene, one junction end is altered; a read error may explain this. The CDR3 nucleotides read TGTGCCGGCAGTTACTCGAGGGACAACACTGAAGCTTTCTTT. As protein: CAGSYSRDNTEAFF. The chain is built from TRBV6-5 and TRBJ1-1; D is possibly TRBD1 (5 bases). The CDR3 spans 14 residues. CDR1 MNHEY and CDR2 SVGAGI come from the germline V gene.

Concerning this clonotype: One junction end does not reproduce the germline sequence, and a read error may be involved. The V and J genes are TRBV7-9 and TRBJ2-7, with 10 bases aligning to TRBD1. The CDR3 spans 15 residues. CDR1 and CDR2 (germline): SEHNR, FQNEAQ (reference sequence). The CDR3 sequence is CASSLRQGATHERYF. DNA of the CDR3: TGTGCCAGCAGCTTAAGACAGGGGGCGACCCACGAGCGGTACTTC.

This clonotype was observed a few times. The chain's CDR3 is CASRVSGLAGGQAGELFF. In DNA, the CDR3 is TGTGCCAGCAGAGTCTCGGGACTAGCGGGAGGTCAGGCCGGGGAGCTGTTTTTT. The chain employs TRBV7-9 and TRBJ2-2; 15 bases line up with TRBD2. Germline V CDR1 and CDR2: SEHNR, FQNEAQ (reference sequence). V dropped 6 bases and J dropped 6; count of bases not matched to a gene: 11. This CDR3 is 18 amino acids long.

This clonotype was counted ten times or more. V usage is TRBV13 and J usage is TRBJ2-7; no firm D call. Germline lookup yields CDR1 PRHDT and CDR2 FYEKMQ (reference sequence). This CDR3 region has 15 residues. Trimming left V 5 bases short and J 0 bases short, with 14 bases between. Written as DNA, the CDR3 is TGTGCCAGCAGCAACGGACCGCTGGGCTCCTACGAGCAGTACTTC. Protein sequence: CASSNGPLGSYEQYF.

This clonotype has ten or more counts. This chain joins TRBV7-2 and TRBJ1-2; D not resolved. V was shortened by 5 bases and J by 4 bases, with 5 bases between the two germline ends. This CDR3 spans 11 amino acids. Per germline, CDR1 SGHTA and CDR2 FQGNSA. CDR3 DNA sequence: TGTGCCAGCAGCCGACTCTATGGCTACACCTTC. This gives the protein CASSRLYGYTF.

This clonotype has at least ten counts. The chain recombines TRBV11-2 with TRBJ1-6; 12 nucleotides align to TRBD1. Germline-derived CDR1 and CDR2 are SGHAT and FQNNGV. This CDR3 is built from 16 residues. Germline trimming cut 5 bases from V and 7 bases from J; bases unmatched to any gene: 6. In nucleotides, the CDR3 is TGTGCCAGCAGCCTTACCGGGACAGGGGGCAATTCACCCCTCCACTTT. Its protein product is CASSLTGTGGNSPLHF. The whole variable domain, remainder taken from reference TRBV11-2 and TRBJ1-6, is EAGVAQSPRYKIIEKRQSVAFWCNPISGHATLYWYQQILGQGPKLLIQFQNNGVVDDSQLPKDRFSAERLKGVDSTLKIQPAKLEDSAVYLCASSLTGTGGNSPLHFGNGTRLTVT.

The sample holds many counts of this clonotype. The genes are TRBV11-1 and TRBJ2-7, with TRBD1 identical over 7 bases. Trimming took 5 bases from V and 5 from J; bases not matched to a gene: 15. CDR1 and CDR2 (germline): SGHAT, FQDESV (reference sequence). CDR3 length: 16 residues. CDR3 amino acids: CASSQNQAGGSDEQYF. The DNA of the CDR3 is TGTGCCAGCAGCCAGAACCAGGCAGGGGGTTCAGACGAGCAGTACTTC.

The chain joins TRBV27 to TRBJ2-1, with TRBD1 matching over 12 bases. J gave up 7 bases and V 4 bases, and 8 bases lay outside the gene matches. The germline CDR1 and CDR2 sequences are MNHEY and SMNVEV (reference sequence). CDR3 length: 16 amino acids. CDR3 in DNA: TGTGCCAGCAGTTCATTCGGGACAGGGGGCAAGAATGAGCAGTTCTTC. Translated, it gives CASSSFGTGGKNEQFF.

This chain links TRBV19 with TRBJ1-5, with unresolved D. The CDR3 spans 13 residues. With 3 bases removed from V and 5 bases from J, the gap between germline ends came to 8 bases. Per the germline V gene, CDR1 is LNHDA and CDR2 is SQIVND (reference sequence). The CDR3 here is CASSITLDQPQHF. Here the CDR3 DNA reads TGTGCCAGTAGTATTACCCTAGATCAGCCCCAGCATTTT.

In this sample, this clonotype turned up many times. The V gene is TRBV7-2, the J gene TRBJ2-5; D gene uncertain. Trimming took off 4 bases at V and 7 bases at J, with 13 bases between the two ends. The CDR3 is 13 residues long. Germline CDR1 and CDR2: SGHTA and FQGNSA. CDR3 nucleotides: TGTGCCAGCAGCTGGACGGCCTTGGGGACCCAGTACTTC. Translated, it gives CASSWTALGTQYF.

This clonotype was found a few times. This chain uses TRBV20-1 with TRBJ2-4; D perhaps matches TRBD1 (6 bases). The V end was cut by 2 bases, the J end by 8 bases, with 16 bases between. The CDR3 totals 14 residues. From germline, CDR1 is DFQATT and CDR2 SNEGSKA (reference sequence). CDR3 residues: CSARNRVSGDIQYF. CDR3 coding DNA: TGCAGTGCTAGAAACAGGGTTTCTGGCGACATTCAGTACTTC.

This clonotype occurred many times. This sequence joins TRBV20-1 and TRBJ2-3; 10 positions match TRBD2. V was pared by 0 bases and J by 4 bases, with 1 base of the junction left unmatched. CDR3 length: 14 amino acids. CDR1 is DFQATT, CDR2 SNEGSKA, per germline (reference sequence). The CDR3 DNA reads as TGCAGTGCTAGAGAAGCGGGAGGGGCAGATACGCAGTATTTT. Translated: CSAREAGGADTQYF.

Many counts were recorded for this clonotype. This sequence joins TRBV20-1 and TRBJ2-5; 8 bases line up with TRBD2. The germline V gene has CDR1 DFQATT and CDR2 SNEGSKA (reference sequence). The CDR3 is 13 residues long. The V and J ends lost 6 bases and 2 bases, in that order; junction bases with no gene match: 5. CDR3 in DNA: TGCAGTGCGCCTACTAGCGGACAAGAGACCCAGTACTTC. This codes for CSAPTSGQETQYF.

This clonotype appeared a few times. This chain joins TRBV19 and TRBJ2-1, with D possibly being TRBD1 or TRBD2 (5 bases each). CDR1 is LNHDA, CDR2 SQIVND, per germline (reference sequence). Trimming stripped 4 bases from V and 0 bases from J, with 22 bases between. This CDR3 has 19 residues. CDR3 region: CASSKGSFVEPSSYNEQFF. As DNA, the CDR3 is TGTGCCAGTAGTAAGGGGAGTTTCGTGGAACCAAGCTCCTACAATGAGCAGTTCTTC.

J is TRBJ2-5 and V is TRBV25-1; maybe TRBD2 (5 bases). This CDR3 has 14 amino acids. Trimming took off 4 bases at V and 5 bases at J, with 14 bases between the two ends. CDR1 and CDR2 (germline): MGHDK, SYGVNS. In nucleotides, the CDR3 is TGTGCCAGCAGTGCCCCCGGAGGTTTGGAGACCCAGTACTTC. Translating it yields CASSAPGGLETQYF.

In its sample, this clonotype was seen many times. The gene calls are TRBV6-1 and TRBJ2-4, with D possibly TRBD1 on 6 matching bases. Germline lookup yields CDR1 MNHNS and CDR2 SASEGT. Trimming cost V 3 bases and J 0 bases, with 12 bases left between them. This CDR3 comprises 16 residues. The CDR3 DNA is TGTGCCAGCAGTGACGGACAGAGAATAGCCAAAAACATTCAGTACTTC. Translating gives CASSDGQRIAKNIQYF.

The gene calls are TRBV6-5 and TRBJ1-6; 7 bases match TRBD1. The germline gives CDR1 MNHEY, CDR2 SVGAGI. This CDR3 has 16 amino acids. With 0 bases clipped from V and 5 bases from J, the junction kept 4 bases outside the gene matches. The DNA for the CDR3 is TGTGCCAGCAGTTACTCGGCGGGACAGCATAATTCACCCCTCCACTTT. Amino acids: CASSYSAGQHNSPLHF.

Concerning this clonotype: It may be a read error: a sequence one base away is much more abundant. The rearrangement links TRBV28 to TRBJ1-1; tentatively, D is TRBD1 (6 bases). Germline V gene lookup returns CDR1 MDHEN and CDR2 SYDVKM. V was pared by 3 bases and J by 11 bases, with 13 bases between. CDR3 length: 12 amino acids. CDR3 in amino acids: CASSLAGVEAFF. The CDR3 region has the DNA TGTGCCAGCAGTTTGGCAGGGGTGGAGGCTTTCTTT.

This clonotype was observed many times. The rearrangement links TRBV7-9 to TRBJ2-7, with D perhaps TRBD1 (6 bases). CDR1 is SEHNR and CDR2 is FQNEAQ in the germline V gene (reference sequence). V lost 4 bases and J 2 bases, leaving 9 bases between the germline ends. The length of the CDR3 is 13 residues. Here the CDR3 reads CASSSGDPYEQYF. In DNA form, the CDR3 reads TGTGCCAGCAGCTCAGGGGATCCCTACGAGCAGTACTTC. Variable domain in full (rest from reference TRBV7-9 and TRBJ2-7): DTGVSQNPRHKITKRGQNVTFRCDPISEHNRLYWYRQTLGQGPEFLTYFQNEAQLEKSRLLSDRFSAERPKGSFSTLEIQRTEQGDSAMYLCASSSGDPYEQYFGPGTRLTVT.

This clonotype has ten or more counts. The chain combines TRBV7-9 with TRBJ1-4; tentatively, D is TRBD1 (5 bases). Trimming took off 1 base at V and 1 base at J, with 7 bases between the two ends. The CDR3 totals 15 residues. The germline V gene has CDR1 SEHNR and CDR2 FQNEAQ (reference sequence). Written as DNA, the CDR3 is TGTGCCAGCAGCTTAGGCGGGGGAACTAATGAAAAACTGTTTTTT. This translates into CASSLGGGTNEKLFF.